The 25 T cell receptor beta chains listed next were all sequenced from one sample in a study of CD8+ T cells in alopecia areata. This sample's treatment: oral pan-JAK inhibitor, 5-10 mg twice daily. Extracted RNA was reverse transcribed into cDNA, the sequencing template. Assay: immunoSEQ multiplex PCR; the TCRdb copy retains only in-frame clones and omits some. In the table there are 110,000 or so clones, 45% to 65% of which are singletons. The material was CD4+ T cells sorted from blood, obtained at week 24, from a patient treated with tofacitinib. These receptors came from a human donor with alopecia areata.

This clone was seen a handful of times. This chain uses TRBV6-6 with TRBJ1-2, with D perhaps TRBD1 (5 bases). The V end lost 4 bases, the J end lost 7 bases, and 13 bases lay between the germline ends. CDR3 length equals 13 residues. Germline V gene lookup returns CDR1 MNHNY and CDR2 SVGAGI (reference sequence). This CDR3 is CASSSTGGGGYTF. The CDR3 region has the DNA TGTGCCAGCAGTTCCACAGGAGGAGGTGGCTACACCTTC.

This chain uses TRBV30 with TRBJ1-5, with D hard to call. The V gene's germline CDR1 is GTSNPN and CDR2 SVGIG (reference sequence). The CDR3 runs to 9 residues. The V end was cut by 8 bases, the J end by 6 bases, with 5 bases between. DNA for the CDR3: TGTGCCCAACGTCAGCCCCAGCATTTT. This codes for CAQRQPQHF. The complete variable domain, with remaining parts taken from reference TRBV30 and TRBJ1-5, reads SQTIHQWPATLVQPVGSPLSLECTVEGTSNPNLYWYRQAAGRGLQLLFYSVGIGQISSEVPQNLSASRPQDRQFILSSKKLLLSDSGFYLCAQRQPQHFGDGTRLSIL.

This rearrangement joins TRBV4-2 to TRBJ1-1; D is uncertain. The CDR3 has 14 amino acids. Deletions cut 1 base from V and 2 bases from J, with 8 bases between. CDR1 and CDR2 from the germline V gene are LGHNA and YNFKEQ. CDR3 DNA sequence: TGTGCCAGCAGCCAAGTTGGAGTAAACACTGAAGCTTTCTTT. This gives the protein CASSQVGVNTEAFF.

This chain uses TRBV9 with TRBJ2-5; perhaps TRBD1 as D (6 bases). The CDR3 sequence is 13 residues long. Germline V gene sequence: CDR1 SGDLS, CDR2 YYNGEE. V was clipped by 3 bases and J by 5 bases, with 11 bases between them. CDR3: CASSGNRVETQYF. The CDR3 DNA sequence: TGTGCCAGCAGCGGGAACAGGGTGGAGACCCAGTACTTC.

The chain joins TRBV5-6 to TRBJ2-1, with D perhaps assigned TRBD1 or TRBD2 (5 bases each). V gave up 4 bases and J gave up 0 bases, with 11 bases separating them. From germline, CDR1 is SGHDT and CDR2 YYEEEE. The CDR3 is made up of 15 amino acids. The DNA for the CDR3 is TGTGCCAGCAGCCGGGGACGCAGCTCCTACAATGAGCAGTTCTTC. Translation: CASSRGRSSYNEQFF. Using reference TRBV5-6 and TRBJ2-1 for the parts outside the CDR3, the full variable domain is DAGVTQSPTHLIKTRGQQVTLRCSPKSGHDTVSWYQQALGQGPQFIFQYYEEEERQRGNFPDRFSGHQFPNYSSELNVNALLLGDSALYLCASSRGRSSYNEQFFGPGTRLTVL.

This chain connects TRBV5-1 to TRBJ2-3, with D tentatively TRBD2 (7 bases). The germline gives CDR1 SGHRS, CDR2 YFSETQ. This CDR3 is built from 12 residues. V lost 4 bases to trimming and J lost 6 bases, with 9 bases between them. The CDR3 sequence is CASSAGADTQYF. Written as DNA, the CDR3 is TGCGCCAGCAGCGCGGGGGCGGATACGCAGTATTTT.

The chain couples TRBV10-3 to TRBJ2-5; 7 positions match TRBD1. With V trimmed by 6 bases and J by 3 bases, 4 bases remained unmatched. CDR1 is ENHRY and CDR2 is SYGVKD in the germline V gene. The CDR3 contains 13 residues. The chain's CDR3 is CAIRTQGEETQYF. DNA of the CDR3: TGTGCCATCAGGACCCAGGGGGAAGAGACCCAGTACTTC.

The CDR3 loop is CASSSSPWGAAPDGYTF. The CDR3 region has the DNA TGTGCCAGTAGTAGCAGTCCCTGGGGGGCTGCACCCGATGGCTACACCTTC. The chain has TRBV19 and TRBJ1-2; a possible D gene is TRBD1 (6 bases). Germline lookup yields CDR1 LNHDA and CDR2 SQIVND (reference sequence). V was cut by 4 bases and J by 6 bases, with 24 bases left in between. The CDR3 loop spans 17 amino acids.

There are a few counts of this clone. The DNA for the CDR3 is TGTGCCTGGAGTGTCGGGGTAACCATGTTCTTC. Amino acids: CAWSVGVTMFF. The V and J genes are TRBV30 and TRBJ2-1, with a tentative D call TRBD2 (5 bases). Looked up from germline, CDR1 is GTSNPN and CDR2 is SVGIG (reference sequence). Trimming removed 0 bases at V and 15 bases at J, with 12 bases between. This CDR3 is built from 11 residues.

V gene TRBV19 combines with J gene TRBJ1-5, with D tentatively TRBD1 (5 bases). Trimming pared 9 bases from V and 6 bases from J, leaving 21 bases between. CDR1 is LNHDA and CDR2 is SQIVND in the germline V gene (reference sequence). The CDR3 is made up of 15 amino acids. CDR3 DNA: TGTGCCAGAACATCCCCCGCCAGGGAGCGTCAGCCCCAGCATTTT. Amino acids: CARTSPARERQPQHF.

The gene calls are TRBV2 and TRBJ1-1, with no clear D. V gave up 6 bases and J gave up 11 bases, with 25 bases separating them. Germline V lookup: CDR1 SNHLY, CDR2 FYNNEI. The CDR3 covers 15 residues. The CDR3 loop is CASRISGGPSLRAFF. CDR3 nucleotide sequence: TGTGCCAGCAGAATATCGGGAGGGCCGTCCCTTAGGGCTTTCTTT.

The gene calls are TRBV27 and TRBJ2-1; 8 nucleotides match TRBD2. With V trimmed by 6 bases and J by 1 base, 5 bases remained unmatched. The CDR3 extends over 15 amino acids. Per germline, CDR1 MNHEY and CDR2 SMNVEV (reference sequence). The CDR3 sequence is CASSPAGGSYNEQFF. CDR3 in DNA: TGTGCCAGCAGCCCCGCGGGGGGATCCTACAATGAGCAGTTCTTC.

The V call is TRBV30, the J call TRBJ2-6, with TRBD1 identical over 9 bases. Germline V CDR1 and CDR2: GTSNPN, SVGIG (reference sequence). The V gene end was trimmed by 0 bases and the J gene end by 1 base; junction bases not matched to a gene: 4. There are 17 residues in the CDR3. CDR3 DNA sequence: TGTGCCTGGAGTGTACCTGGGACAGGGTCTGGGGCCAACGTCCTGACTTTC. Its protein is CAWSVPGTGSGANVLTF.

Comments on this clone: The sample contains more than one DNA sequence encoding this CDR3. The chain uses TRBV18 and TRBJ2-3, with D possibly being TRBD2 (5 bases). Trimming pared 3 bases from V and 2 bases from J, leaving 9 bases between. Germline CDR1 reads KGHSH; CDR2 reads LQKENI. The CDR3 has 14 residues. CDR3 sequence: CASSPGGSTDTQYF. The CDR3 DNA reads TGTGCCAGCTCACCGGGCGGGTCCACAGATACGCAGTATTTT.

The CDR3, as DNA: TGTGCCAGCAGCCCTTACGACCAGGATGGCTACACCTTC. It is translated as CASSPYDQDGYTF. The rearrangement uses TRBV6-5 and TRBJ1-2; the D is unclear. V shed 6 bases and J shed 6 bases, with 14 bases lying between them. Germline CDR1 MNHEY, CDR2 SVGAGI. The CDR3 loop spans 13 amino acids.

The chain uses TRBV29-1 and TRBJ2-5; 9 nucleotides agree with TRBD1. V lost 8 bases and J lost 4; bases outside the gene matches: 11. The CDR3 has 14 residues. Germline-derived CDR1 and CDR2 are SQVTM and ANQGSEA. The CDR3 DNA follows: TGCAGCACAAGACAGGGGGGCTTGGGAGAGACCCAGTACTTC. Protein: CSTRQGGLGETQYF. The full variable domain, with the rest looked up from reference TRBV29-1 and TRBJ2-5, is SAVISQKPSRDICQRGTSLTIQCQVDSQVTMMFWYRQQPGQSLTLIATANQGSEATYESGFVIDKFPISRPNLTFSTLTVSNMSPEDSSIYLCSTRQGGLGETQYFGPGTRLLVL.

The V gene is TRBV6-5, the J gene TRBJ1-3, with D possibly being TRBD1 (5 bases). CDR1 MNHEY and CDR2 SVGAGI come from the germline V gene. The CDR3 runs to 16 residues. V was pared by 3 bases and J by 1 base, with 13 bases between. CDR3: CASSYTGGFSGNTIYF. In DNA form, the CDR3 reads TGTGCCAGCAGTTATACCGGGGGGTTTTCTGGAAACACCATATATTTT.

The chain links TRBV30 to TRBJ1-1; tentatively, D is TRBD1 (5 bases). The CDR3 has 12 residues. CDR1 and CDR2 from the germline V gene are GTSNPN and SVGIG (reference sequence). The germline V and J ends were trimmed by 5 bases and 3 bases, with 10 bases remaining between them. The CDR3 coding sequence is TGTGCCTGGGACGACAGTCACACTGAAGCTTTCTTT. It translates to CAWDDSHTEAFF.

CDR3 amino acids: CASSLMNKEKLFF. CDR3 coding DNA: TGTGCCAGCAGCCTGATGAATAAGGAAAAACTGTTTTTT. The genes are TRBV7-9 and TRBJ1-4; D gene unclear. V gave up 5 bases and J gave up 8 bases, with 12 bases separating them. The CDR3 has 13 amino acids. In germline, CDR1 is SEHNR, CDR2 FQNEAQ (reference sequence).

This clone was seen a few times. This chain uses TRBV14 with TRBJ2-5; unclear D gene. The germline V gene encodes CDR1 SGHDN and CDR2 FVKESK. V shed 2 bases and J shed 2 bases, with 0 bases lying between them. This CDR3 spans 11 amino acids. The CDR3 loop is CASSQQETQYF. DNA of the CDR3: TGTGCCAGCAGCCAACAAGAGACCCAGTACTTC.

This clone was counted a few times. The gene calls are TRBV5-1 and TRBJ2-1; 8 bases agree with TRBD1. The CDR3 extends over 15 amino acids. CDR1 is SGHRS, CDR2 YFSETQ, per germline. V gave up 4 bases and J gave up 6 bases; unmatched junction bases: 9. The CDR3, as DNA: TGCGCCAGCAGCACAGGGACAGGACAGGTCAATGAGCAGTTCTTC. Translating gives CASSTGTGQVNEQFF.

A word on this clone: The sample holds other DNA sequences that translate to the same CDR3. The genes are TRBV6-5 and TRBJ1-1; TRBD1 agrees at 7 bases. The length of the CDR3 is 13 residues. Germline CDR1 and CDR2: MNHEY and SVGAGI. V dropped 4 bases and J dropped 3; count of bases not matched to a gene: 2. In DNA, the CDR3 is TGTGCCAGCAGTTGGGGGACAGACACTGAAGCTTTCTTT. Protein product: CASSWGTDTEAFF.

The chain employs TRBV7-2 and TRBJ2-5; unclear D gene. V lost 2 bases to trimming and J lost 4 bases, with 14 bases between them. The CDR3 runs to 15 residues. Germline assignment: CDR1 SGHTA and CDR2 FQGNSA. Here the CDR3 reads CASSLKVLFGETQYF. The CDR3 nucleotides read TGTGCCAGCAGCTTAAAGGTTCTCTTCGGAGAGACCCAGTACTTC. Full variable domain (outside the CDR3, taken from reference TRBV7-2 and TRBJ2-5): GAGVSQSPSNKVTEKGKDVELRCDPISGHTALYWYRQSLGQGLEFLIYFQGNSAPDKSGLPSDRFSAERTGGSVSTLTIQRTQQEDSAVYLCASSLKVLFGETQYFGPGTRLLVL.

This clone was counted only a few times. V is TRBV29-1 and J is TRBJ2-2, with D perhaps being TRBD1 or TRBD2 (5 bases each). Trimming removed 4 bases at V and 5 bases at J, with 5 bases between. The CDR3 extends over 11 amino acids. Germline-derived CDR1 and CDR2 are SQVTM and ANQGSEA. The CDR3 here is CSVGGTGELFF. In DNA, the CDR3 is TGCAGCGTTGGGGGGACCGGGGAGCTGTTTTTT.

The CDR3 is CASSPRTSGSPYNEQFF. DNA for the CDR3: TGTGCCAGCAGCCCAAGGACTAGCGGATCTCCCTACAATGAGCAGTTCTTC. The chain employs TRBV27 and TRBJ2-1; 10 bases align to TRBD2. Germline CDR1 reads MNHEY; CDR2 reads SMNVEV (reference sequence). Trimming cost V 6 bases and J 2 bases; bases outside gene matches: 10. This CDR3 is built from 17 residues.